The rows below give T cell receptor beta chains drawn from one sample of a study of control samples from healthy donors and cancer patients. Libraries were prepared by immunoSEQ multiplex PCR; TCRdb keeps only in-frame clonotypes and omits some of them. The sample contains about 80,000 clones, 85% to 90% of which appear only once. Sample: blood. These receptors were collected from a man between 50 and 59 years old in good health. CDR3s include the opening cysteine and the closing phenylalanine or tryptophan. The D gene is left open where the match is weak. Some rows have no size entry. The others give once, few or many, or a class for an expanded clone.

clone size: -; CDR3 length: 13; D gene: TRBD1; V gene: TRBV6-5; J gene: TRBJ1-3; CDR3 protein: CASRTGSGNTIYF; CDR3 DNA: TGTGCCAGCAGGACAGGGTCTGGAAACACCATATATTTT
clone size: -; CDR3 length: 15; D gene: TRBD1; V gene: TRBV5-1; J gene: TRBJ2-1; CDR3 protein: CASSLGDSPSTEQFF; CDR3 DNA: TGCGCCAGCAGCTTGGGGGACAGCCCTTCCACTGAGCAGTTCTTC
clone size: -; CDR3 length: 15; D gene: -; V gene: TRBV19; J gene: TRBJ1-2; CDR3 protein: CASSMGTATNYGYTF; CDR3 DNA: TGTGCCAGTAGTATGGGGACTGCCACTAACTATGGCTACACCTTC
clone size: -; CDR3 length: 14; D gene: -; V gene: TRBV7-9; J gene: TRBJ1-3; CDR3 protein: CASSLDLSGNTIYF; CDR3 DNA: TGTGCCAGCAGTTTAGACCTCTCCGGAAACACCATATATTTT
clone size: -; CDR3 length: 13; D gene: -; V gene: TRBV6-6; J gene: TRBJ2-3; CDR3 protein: CASNKGNTDTQYF; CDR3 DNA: TGTGCCAGCAACAAGGGGAACACAGATACGCAGTATTTT
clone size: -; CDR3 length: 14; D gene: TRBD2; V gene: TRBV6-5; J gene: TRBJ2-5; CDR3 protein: CASSYSGGGETQYF; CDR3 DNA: TGTGCCAGCAGTTACTCGGGCGGGGGGGAGACCCAGTACTTC
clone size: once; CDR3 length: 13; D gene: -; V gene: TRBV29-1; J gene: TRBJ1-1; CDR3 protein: CSAQTGQNTEAFF; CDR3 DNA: TGCAGCGCTCAGACAGGCCAGAACACTGAAGCTTTCTTT
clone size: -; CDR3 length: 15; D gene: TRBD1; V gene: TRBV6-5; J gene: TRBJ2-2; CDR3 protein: CASSPVTGGTGELFF; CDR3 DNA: TGTGCCAGCAGTCCAGTAACAGGGGGAACCGGGGAGCTGTTTTTT
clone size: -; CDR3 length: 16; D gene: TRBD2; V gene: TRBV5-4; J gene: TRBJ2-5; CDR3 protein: CASSLGQRGGAETQYF; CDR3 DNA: TGTGCCAGCAGCTTGGGGCAGCGGGGGGGCGCGGAGACCCAGTACTTC
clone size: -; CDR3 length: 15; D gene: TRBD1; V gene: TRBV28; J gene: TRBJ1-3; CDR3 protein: CASKPGQVFGNTIYF; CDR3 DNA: TGTGCCAGCAAACCGGGACAGGTTTTTGGAAACACCATATATTTT
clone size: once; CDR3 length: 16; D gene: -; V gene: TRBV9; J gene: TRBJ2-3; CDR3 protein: CASSPVPSGAADTQYF; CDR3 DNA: TGTGCCAGCAGCCCAGTCCCATCGGGGGCCGCAGATACGCAGTATTTT
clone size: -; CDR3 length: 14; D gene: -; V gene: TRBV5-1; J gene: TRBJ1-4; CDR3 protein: CASSPWGGNEKLFF; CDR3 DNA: TGCGCCAGCTCCCCCTGGGGGGGAAATGAAAAACTGTTTTTT
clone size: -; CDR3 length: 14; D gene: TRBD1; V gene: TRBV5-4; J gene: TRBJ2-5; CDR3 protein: CASSSPTGPETQYF; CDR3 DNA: TGTGCCAGCAGCTCACCGACAGGGCCAGAGACCCAGTACTTC
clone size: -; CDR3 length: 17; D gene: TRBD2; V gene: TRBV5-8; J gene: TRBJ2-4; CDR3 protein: CASSAHSGGRAKNIQYF; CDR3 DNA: TGTGCCAGCAGCGCCCATAGCGGGGGCCGAGCCAAAAACATTCAGTACTTC
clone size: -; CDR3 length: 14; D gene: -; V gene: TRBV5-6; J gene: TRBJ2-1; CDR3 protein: CASSQDSAHLEQFF; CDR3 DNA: TGTGCCAGCAGCCAGGACAGTGCCCATTTAGAGCAGTTCTTC
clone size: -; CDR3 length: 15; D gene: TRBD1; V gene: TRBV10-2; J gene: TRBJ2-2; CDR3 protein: CASRADRGLTGELFF; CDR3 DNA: TGCGCCAGCAGAGCTGACAGGGGGTTGACCGGGGAGCTGTTTTTT
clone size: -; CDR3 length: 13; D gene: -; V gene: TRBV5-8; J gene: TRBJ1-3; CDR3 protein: CASTTSGGHTIYF; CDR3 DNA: TGTGCCAGCACCACAAGCGGGGGGCACACCATATATTTT
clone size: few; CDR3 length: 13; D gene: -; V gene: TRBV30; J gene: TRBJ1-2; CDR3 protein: CAWSVRRGYGYTF; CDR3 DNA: TGTGCCTGGAGTGTAAGGAGAGGGTACGGCTACACCTTC
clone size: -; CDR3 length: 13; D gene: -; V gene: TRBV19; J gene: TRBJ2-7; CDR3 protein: CASSGTRDIEQYF; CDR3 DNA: TGTGCCAGTAGTGGGACACGGGACATCGAGCAGTACTTC
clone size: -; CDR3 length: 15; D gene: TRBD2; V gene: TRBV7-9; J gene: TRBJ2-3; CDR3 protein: CASSLRSGTTDTQYF; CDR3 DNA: TGTGCCAGCAGCTTACGTAGCGGGACCACAGATACGCAGTATTTT
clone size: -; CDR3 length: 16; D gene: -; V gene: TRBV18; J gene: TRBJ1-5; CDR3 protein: CASSPQAVSSNQPQHF; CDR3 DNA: TGTGCCAGCTCACCACAGGCAGTGAGTAGCAATCAGCCCCAGCATTTT
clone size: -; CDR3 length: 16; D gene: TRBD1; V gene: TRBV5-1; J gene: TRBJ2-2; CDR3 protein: CASSGIPLGQSGELFF; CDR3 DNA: TGCGCCAGCAGCGGGATCCCCCTGGGACAGTCCGGGGAGCTGTTTTTT